Below, one T cell receptor beta chain is given with its context. Other nucleotide sequences from this sample produce the same CDR3. Using immunoSEQ multiplex PCR, the repertoire was profiled, and TCRdb retains in-frame clones only, with some absent. The table lists nearly 90,000 clones, approximately 95% of them singletons, with approximately 0.35% in the top ten. The CDR3 covers 15 residues. Looked up from germline, CDR1 is SGDLS and CDR2 is YYNGEE. V shed 0 bases, J shed 4 bases, and the junction held 3 bases outside the gene matches. The data are from a study of technical replicates of blood from several donors.

The chain is built from TRBV9 and TRBJ2-1; 8 bases match TRBD2. The clonotype was recovered from a human donor in good health. What was sequenced was T cells isolated from PBMCs. CDR3 region: CASSVGLAGYNEQFF. The DNA of the CDR3 is TGTGCCAGCAGCGTAGGGCTAGCGGGTTACAATGAGCAGTTCTTC.